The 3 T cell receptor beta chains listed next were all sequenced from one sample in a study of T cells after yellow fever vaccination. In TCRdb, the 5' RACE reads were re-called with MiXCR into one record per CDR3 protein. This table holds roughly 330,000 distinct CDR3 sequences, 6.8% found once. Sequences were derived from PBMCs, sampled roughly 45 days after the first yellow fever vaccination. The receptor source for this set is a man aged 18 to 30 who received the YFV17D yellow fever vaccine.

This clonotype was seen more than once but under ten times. CDR3 in amino acids: CASSLWTGTAYEQYF. Here the CDR3 DNA reads TGTGCCAGCAGCTTGTGGACCGGGACAGCCTACGAGCAGTACTTC. This chain joins TRBV11-1 and TRBJ2-7; TRBD1 aligns across 7 bases. With 3 bases clipped from V and 2 bases from J, the junction kept 7 bases outside the gene matches. The CDR3 has 15 residues. The germline V gene encodes CDR1 SGHAT and CDR2 FQDESV (reference sequence).

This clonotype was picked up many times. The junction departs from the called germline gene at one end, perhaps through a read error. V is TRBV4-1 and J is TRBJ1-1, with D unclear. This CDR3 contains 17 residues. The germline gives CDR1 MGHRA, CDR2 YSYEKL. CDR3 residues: CASSKDSHSALNTEAFF. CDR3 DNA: TGCGCCAGCAGCAAAGACTCCCATTCGGCGCTGAACACTGAAGCTTTCTTT.

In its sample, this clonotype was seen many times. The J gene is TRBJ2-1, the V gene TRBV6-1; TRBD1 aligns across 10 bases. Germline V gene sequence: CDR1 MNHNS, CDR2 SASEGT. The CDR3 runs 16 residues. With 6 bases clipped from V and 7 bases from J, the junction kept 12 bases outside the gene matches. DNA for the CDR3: TGTGCCAGCAGAGACAGGGGGCGGCGTGTGTGGAATGAGCAGTTCTTC. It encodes CASRDRGRRVWNEQFF.